The clone carrying this T cell receptor beta chain was counted only a few times. The sample comes from a study of T cells in Graves' hyperthyroidism and ophthalmopathy. About the research overall: Blood was drawn when the patient was first diagnosed and still untreated.

Using RNA transcripts as the source, TCR beta CDR3 regions were amplified. HTBI primers were used for first-round RT-PCR of the TCR CDR3. TCRdb reprocessed the multiplex PCR reads with MiXCR, giving one entry per CDR3 protein. Of approximately 590,000 distinct CDR3 sequences detected, more than 15% appear once; the ten largest clones hold 7.3%. Sequenced sample: blood. The origin of this receptor is a woman younger than 45 with Graves' hyperthyroidism.

The CDR3 spells CATSRNVGTAKSYEQYF. For the CDR3, the DNA is TGTGCCACCAGCAGAAACGTCGGGACAGCTAAATCCTACGAGCAGTACTTC. The genes are TRBV15 and TRBJ2-7, with 7 bases lining up with TRBD1. The CDR3 sequence is 17 residues long. Germline V gene lookup returns CDR1 LNHNV and CDR2 YYDKDF (reference sequence). Trimming took 2 bases from V and 1 from J; bases not matched to a gene: 11.